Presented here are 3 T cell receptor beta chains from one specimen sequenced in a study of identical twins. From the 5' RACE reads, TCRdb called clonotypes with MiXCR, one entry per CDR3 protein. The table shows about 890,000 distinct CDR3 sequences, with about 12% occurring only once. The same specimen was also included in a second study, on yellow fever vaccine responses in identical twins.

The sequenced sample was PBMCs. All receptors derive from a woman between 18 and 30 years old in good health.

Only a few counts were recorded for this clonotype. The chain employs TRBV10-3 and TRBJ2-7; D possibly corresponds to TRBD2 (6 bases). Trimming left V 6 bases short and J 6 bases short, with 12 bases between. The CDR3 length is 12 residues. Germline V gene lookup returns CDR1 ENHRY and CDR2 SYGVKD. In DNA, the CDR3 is TGTGCCATCAGAAGGGAGGCTAGCGAGCAGTACTTC. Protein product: CAIRREASEQYF.

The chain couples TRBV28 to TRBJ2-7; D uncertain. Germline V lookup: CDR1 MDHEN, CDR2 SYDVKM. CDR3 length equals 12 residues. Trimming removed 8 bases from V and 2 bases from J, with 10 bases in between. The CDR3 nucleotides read TGTGCCAGCGCAGGAAAACCCTACGAGCAGTACGTC. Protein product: CASAGKPYEQYV.

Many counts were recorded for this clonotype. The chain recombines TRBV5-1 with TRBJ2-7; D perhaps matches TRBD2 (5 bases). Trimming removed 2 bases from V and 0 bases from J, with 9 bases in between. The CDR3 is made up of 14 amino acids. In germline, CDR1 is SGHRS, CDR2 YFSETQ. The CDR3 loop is CASSLPTISYEQYF. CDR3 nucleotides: TGCGCCAGCAGCTTACCGACTATCTCCTACGAGCAGTACTTC.